This T cell receptor (beta chain) comes out of a study of technical replicates of blood from a handful of donors. Method: immunoSEQ multiplex PCR; TCRdb's copy keeps in-frame clones and lacks some. The data contain tens of thousands of clones, roughly 95% of them singletons. V trimming: 8 bases; J trimming: 15 bases; junction bases outside the gene matches: 7. The CDR3 runs to 11 residues. CDR1 is WSHSY and CDR2 is SAAADI in the germline V gene. This clonotype was obtained from a human donor in good health. The material sequenced was T cells isolated from PBMCs. The V call is TRBV10-2, the J call TRBJ1-4, with 9 bases fitting TRBD1. Written as DNA, the CDR3 is TGCGCCAGCGAAACAGGGGGCGATATGTTTTTT. Its protein product is CASETGGDMFF.